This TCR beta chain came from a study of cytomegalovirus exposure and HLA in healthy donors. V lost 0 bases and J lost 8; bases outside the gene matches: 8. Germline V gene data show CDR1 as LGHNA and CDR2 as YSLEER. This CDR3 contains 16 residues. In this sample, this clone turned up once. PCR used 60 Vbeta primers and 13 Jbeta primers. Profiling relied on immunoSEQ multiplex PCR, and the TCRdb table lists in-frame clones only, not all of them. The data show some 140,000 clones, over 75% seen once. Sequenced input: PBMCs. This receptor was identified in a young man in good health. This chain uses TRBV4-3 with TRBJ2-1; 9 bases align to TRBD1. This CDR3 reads CASSQEWSGTGYEQFF. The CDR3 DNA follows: TGCGCCAGCAGCCAAGAATGGAGCGGGACAGGGTATGAGCAGTTCTTC.